This T cell receptor (beta chain) derives from a study of PD-1 blockade in classical Hodgkin lymphoma (dated by TCRdb to 2018 to 2020). Context from the whole study: The study used CyTOF and TCR beta sequencing to define a peripheral blood immune signature of response to PD-1 blockade in classical Hodgkin lymphoma.

Broad study findings and their caveats: Only a single clinical trial cohort was studied, and what caused the repertoire differences, possibly disease activity or prior therapy, remained undefined. Baseline TCR diversity was reported to be lower in newly diagnosed patients than in healthy donors and to be lower still in relapsed/refractory patients.

Genomic DNA was isolated using the Qiagen DNeasy kit from unsorted PBMCs as well as from negatively selected CD4+ and CD8+ fractions. Using primers that anneal to V and J segments, immunoSEQ multiplex PCR amplified the TCR beta CDR3 regions. Amplification bias was minimized using a synthetic immune receptor repertoire, and residual bias was removed computationally after sequencing. In the original analysis: Custom Python scripts were used to quantify repertoire diversity as the Shannon entropy index. Unsorted, CD4+ and CD8+ repertoires were analyzed separately, except for combined analyses in which CD4+ and CD8+ sequences were merged in silico. TCRdb holds this immuneACCESS table with in-frame rearrangements only. Some clones are missing; in checked studies, unresolved V genes explain under half, and the rest has no known cause. D and trimming were read from the DNA, whereas the V and J calls and clone size are those reported in that table. This sample is represented by almost 20,000 clones; about 83% of them were singletons. The biggest ten clones account for approximately 1.3% of the sample.

With regard to this clone: The clone's antigen remains unknown. No quality values exist for individual bases; no much larger clone is one base distant.

The intended sense of this specimen's time point label: newly diagnosed, previously untreated cHL patient sample. Magnetic negative selection with a Miltenyi CD4+ T cell isolation kit was used to purify CD4+ T cells from thawed PBMCs. As a comparison group for the relapsed/refractory trial patients, PBMCs from patients with newly diagnosed, previously untreated classical Hodgkin lymphoma were sequenced. Peripheral blood was collected in 8 mL Vacutainer Cell Preparation Tubes, from which PBMCs were isolated by centrifugation and then cryopreserved. Purified CD4+ and CD8+ fractions were prepared only for cases where an additional PBMC sample was available. Magnetically labelled cells were removed on LS columns in a quadroMACS separator, and the flow-through was collected as the purified fraction. The source material was CD4+ T cells from blood. This TCR was recovered from a human donor with classical Hodgkin lymphoma.

The DNA sequence follows: TGCGCCAGCAGCTTGGGAGGGACGAACACTGAAGCTTTCTTT. This sequence encodes CASSLGGTNTEAFF. The chain is made from TRBV5-1 and TRBJ1-1; a tentative D call is TRBD1 (5 bases match). From a lookup of the germline V gene, CDR1 and CDR2 are SGHRS and YFSETQ. The CDR3 numbers 14 residues from cysteine through phenylalanine. Kept here is only the CDR3 DNA, which spans 42 bases and is read in frame from base 1. Between the V and J ends, shortened by 0 bases and 1 base respectively, the junction contains 7 bases.